These T cell receptor beta chains were read from a single sample in a study of cytomegalovirus exposure and HLA in healthy donors. Sequencing used immunoSEQ multiplex PCR; TCRdb keeps in-frame clones, though not all of them. Counted here are under 200,000 clones, 75% to 90% occurring once; the ten biggest clones make up around 0.3%. Input material: PBMCs. Receptors originate from a woman under 40 in good health and CMV-seronegative. Both conserved end residues are part of each CDR3. The D gene is left open where the match is weak. Some rows mark clone size as missing; the rest say once, few, many or name a class of expanded clone.

CDR3 protein	CDR3 DNA	V gene	D gene	J gene	CDR3 length	clone size
CASSPLPLPDNEQFF	TGCGCCAGCAGCCCCCTCCCCCTTCCCGACAATGAGCAGTTCTTC	TRBV5-1	-	TRBJ2-1	15	-
CASSARQGVGTEAFF	TGTGCCAGCAGTGCCCGACAGGGTGTGGGCACTGAAGCTTTCTTT	TRBV6-1	TRBD1	TRBJ1-1	15	-
CASSQERGFGYTF	TGTGCCAGCAGCCAAGAGCGGGGGTTCGGCTACACCTTC	TRBV4-2	-	TRBJ1-2	13	-
CASKIQSNQPQHF	TGTGCCAGCAAAATCCAGTCCAATCAGCCCCAGCATTTT	TRBV2	-	TRBJ1-5	13	-
CASSVGLAGVGEQFF	TGTGCCAGCAGCGTGGGACTAGCGGGAGTGGGAGAGCAGTTCTTC	TRBV9	TRBD2	TRBJ2-1	15	-
CASSLRLFYGYTF	TGTGCCAGCAGTCTTAGACTCTTCTATGGCTACACCTTC	TRBV28	-	TRBJ1-2	13	-
CASILGQTSTDTQYF	TGCGCCAGCATTCTGGGACAGACAAGCACAGATACGCAGTATTTT	TRBV5-1	TRBD1	TRBJ2-3	15	once
CASSPRHPNNSPLHF	TGCGCCAGCAGCCCAAGACACCCAAATAATTCACCCCTCCACTTT	TRBV5-1	-	TRBJ1-6	15	-
CASSSPLRQKQETQYF	TGTGCCAGCAGTAGTCCTCTTCGACAGAAACAAGAGACCCAGTACTTC	TRBV5-6	-	TRBJ2-5	16	-
CASSLVWQGARVEQFF	TGTGCCAGCAGCTTAGTCTGGCAGGGGGCGAGGGTTGAGCAGTTCTTC	TRBV11-2	TRBD1	TRBJ2-1	16	-
CASSSTSNTDTQYF	TGCGCCAGCAGCTCCACTTCCAACACAGATACGCAGTATTTT	TRBV5-1	-	TRBJ2-3	14	-
CATSRPGLAGGLTDTQYF	TGTGCCACCAGCAGGCCCGGACTAGCGGGGGGGCTGACAGATACGCAGTATTTT	TRBV15	TRBD2	TRBJ2-3	18	-
CASSLTSGVYSTDTQYF	TGCGCCAGCAGCTTGACTAGCGGGGTCTATAGCACAGATACGCAGTATTTT	TRBV5-1	TRBD2	TRBJ2-3	17	-
CASSLSRGSSGANVLTF	TGCGCCAGCAGCCTCAGCAGGGGCAGCTCTGGGGCCAACGTCCTGACTTTC	TRBV5-1	-	TRBJ2-6	17	few
CASSGREGLDTQYF	TGCGCCAGCAGTGGACGGGAGGGCCTGGATACGCAGTATTTT	TRBV10-2	TRBD2	TRBJ2-3	14	few
CASSLGQGSDEQYF	TGTGCCAGCAGCTTGGGACAGGGCTCCGACGAGCAGTACTTC	TRBV11-2	TRBD1	TRBJ2-7	14	once
CASSLYSVQYF	TGTGCCAGCAGCTTATACTCCGTGCAGTACTTC	TRBV7-9	-	TRBJ2-7	11	-
CASRSTGFQETQYF	TGCGCCAGCAGATCTACAGGGTTCCAAGAGACCCAGTACTTC	TRBV4-1	-	TRBJ2-5	14	-
CASSDSGRARETQYF	TGTGCCAGCAGTGATAGCGGGAGGGCCCGAGAGACCCAGTACTTC	TRBV6-1	TRBD2	TRBJ2-5	15	once
CASSLPRNTEAFF	TGTGCCAGCAGTTTGCCCAGGAACACTGAAGCTTTCTTT	TRBV28	-	TRBJ1-1	13	-
CASSSGGTDTQYF	TGTGCCAGCAGCTCCGGGGGCACAGATACGCAGTATTTT	TRBV7-3	-	TRBJ2-3	13	-
CASSPSGSGFTDTQYF	TGTGCCAGCAGCCCCAGCGGTAGCGGATTCACAGATACGCAGTATTTT	TRBV7-9	-	TRBJ2-3	16	-
CASRDNQETQYF	TGTGCCAGCAGGGACAACCAAGAGACCCAGTACTTC	TRBV2	-	TRBJ2-5	12	-
CASSGTIQETQYF	TGTGCCAGCAGCGGGACAATTCAAGAGACCCAGTACTTC	TRBV6-1	-	TRBJ2-5	13	few
CASSSLAGEGSEQFF	TGTGCCAGCAGTTCACTAGCGGGAGAAGGGAGTGAGCAGTTCTTC	TRBV6-5	TRBD2	TRBJ2-1	15	-
CASSREGGHNQPQHF	TGCGCCAGCAGCCGGGAGGGCGGACACAATCAGCCCCAGCATTTT	TRBV5-1	-	TRBJ1-5	15	-
CASSQVESGRYEQYF	TGCGCCAGCAGCCAAGTAGAATCAGGCCGGTACGAGCAGTACTTC	TRBV4-1	-	TRBJ2-7	15	-
CSVIGGSRNNEQFF	TGCAGCGTTATAGGCGGGAGCCGGAACAATGAGCAGTTCTTC	TRBV29-1	TRBD2	TRBJ2-1	14	-
CASSEQGKNIQYF	TGTGCCAGCAGTGAACAGGGGAAAAACATTCAGTACTTC	TRBV6-5	TRBD1	TRBJ2-4	13	-
CASSRGVGAGLIDEQFF	TGTGCCAGCAGCCGGGGGGTGGGCGCGGGATTGATCGATGAGCAGTTCTTC	TRBV5-5	TRBD2	TRBJ2-1	17	-
CASSSTGGYEQYF	TGCGCCAGCAGTTCCACCGGGGGCTACGAGCAGTACTTC	TRBV5-1	-	TRBJ2-7	13	-
CASSVGTSGGLETQYF	TGTGCCAGCAGCGTAGGGACTAGCGGGGGGTTAGAGACCCAGTACTTC	TRBV9	TRBD2	TRBJ2-5	16	-
CASSLQGAQEQYF	TGTGCCAGCAGTTTACAGGGGGCGCAAGAGCAGTACTTC	TRBV27	TRBD1	TRBJ2-5	13	-
CASTGLAGAPVTQYF	TGCGCCAGCACTGGGCTAGCGGGCGCCCCAGTGACCCAGTACTTC	TRBV5-1	TRBD2	TRBJ2-5	15	-
CASNLLRRTGTSGANVLTF	TGTGCCAGCAACCTTCTCCGTCGGACAGGGACTTCTGGGGCCAACGTCCTGACTTTC	TRBV11-2	TRBD1	TRBJ2-6	19	-
CASSRNSGSYDNEQFF	TGTGCCAGCAGTAGGAATAGCGGGAGCTACGACAATGAGCAGTTCTTC	TRBV2	TRBD2	TRBJ2-1	16	-
CAIRPGQGGETQYF	TGTGCCATCAGACCAGGACAGGGTGGGGAGACCCAGTACTTC	TRBV10-3	TRBD1	TRBJ2-5	14	-
CASSSTSGRVTQYF	TGTGCCAGCAGTTCGACTAGCGGGAGGGTGACCCAGTACTTC	TRBV2	TRBD2	TRBJ2-5	14	-
CASSLKAGVSNQPQHF	TGTGCCAGTAGTCTCAAGGCAGGGGTTAGCAATCAGCCCCAGCATTTT	TRBV19	-	TRBJ1-5	16	-
CASSLSRAEEQYF	TGTGCCAGCAGCTTATCGCGGGCGGAAGAGCAGTACTTC	TRBV7-2	-	TRBJ2-7	13	-
CASSSRTGPGANVLTF	TGTGCCAGCAGCTCCCGGACAGGGCCTGGGGCCAACGTCCTGACTTTC	TRBV28	TRBD1	TRBJ2-6	16	-
CASSYSSGSSYNEQFF	TGTGCCAGCAGTTACTCTTCCGGGAGCTCCTACAATGAGCAGTTCTTC	TRBV6-5	-	TRBJ2-1	16	-
CASSVRLWGELFF	TGTGCCAGCAGCGTCAGGTTGTGGGGGGAGCTGTTTTTT	TRBV11-3	-	TRBJ2-2	13	-
CASSPAGPNTEAFF	TGTGCCAGCTCACCGGCAGGTCCGAACACTGAAGCTTTCTTT	TRBV18	-	TRBJ1-1	14	-
CASSLEIAGFTDTQYF	TGCGCCAGCAGCTTGGAGATAGCGGGATTCACAGATACGCAGTATTTT	TRBV5-1	TRBD2	TRBJ2-3	16	few
CASSIGVNTEAFF	TGTGCCAGCAGCATAGGGGTGAACACTGAAGCTTTCTTT	TRBV28	-	TRBJ1-1	13	once
CASRQPSSGGYNEQFF	TGTGCCAGCAGACAACCCTCTAGCGGGGGCTACAATGAGCAGTTCTTC	TRBV7-2	TRBD2	TRBJ2-1	16	few
CASSTGQGTNYGYTF	TGTGCCAGCAGCACAGGACAGGGCACTAACTATGGCTACACCTTC	TRBV9	TRBD1	TRBJ1-2	15	-
CASSYRDRIDGYTF	TGTGCCAGCAGCTACCGGGACAGGATCGACGGCTACACCTTC	TRBV7-9	TRBD1	TRBJ1-2	14	-
CASSPGTGIEAFF	TGTGCCAGCTCACCAGGGACAGGGATTGAAGCTTTCTTT	TRBV18	TRBD1	TRBJ1-1	13	-
CASENAGYSYEQYF	TGTGCCAGCGAGAATGCGGGGTACTCCTACGAGCAGTACTTC	TRBV28	-	TRBJ2-7	14	-
CATSRDYVGGEATQYF	TGTGCCACCAGCAGAGATTATGTGGGGGGAGAGGCTACGCAGTATTTT	TRBV15	-	TRBJ2-3	16	-
CASSLSPGNTEAFF	TGCGCCAGCAGCCTCTCCCCGGGGAACACTGAAGCTTTCTTT	TRBV4-1	-	TRBJ1-1	14	-
CASSRSRAYEQYF	TGTGCCAGCAGCCGGAGCAGGGCCTACGAGCAGTACTTC	TRBV14	-	TRBJ2-7	13	-
CASLRSRGYTGELFF	TGCGCCAGCCTCAGGAGCCGAGGGTACACCGGGGAGCTGTTTTTT	TRBV10-2	-	TRBJ2-2	15	few
CASSIDRVRRAFF	TGCGCCAGCAGTATTGACAGGGTTCGGAGAGCTTTCTTT	TRBV10-2	TRBD1	TRBJ1-1	13	-
CASSLTSGGETQYF	TGCGCCAGCAGCTTGACTAGCGGAGGGGAGACCCAGTACTTC	TRBV5-1	TRBD2	TRBJ2-5	14	few
CASTPAGGVGTQYF	TGTGCCAGCACCCCGGCGGGAGGGGTGGGTACGCAGTATTTT	TRBV28	TRBD2	TRBJ2-3	14	-
CASSFGYAGELFF	TGTGCTAGCAGCTTCGGGTACGCCGGGGAGCTGTTTTTT	TRBV7-7	-	TRBJ2-2	13	-